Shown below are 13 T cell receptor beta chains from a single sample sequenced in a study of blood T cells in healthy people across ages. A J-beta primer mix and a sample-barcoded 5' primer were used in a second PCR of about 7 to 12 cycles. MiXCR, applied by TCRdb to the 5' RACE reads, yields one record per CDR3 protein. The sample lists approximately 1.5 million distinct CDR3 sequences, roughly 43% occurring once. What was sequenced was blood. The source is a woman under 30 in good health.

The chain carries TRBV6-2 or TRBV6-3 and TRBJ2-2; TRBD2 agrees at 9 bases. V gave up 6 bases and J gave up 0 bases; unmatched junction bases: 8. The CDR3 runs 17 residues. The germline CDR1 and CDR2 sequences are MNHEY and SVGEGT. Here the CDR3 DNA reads TGTGCCAGCAGAAAGACTAGCGGAACCTCGAACACCGGGGAGCTGTTTTTT. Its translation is CASRKTSGTSNTGELFF.

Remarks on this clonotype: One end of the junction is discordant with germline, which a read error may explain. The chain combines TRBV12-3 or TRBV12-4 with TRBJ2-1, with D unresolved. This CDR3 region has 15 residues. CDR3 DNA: TGTGCCAGCAGTTTACTAGGAAGCTCCTACAAGGAGCAGTTCTTC. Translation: CASSLLGSSYKEQFF.

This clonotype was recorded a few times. The CDR3 region has the DNA TGTGCCAGCTTTCCAGCTAACACAGATACGCAGTATTTT. This translates into CASFPANTDTQYF. This rearrangement joins TRBV6-5 to TRBJ2-3; D not certain. Trimming cost V 8 bases and J 2 bases, with 11 bases left between them. The CDR3 consists of 13 residues. Germline V gene sequence: CDR1 MNHEY, CDR2 SVGAGI.

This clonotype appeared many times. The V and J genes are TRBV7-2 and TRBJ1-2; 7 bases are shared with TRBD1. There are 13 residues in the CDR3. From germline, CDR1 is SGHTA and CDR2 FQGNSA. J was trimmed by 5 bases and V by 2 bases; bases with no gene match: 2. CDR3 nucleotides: TGTGCCAGCAGCTTAAACAGGGGATATGGCTACACCTTC. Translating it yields CASSLNRGYGYTF.

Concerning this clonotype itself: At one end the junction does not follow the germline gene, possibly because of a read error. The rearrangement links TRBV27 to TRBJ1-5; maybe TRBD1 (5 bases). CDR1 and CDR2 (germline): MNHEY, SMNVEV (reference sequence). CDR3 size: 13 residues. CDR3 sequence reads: CASSLSWGQPQHF. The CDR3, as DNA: TGTGCCAGCAGTCTATCTTGGGGGCAGCCCCAGCATTTT.

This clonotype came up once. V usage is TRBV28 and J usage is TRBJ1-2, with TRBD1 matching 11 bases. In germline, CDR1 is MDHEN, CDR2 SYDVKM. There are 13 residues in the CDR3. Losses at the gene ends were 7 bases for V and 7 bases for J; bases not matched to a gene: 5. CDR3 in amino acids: CASTRTGGFGYTF. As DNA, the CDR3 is TGTGCCAGCACACGGACAGGGGGCTTTGGCTACACCTTC.

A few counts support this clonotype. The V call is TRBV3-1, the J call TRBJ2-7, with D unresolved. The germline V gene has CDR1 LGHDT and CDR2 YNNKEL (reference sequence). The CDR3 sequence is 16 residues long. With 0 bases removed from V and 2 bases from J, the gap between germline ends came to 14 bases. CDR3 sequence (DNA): TGTGCCAGCAGCCAAGACCGGGCAGCGCATACCTACGAGCAGTACTTC. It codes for CASSQDRAAHTYEQYF.

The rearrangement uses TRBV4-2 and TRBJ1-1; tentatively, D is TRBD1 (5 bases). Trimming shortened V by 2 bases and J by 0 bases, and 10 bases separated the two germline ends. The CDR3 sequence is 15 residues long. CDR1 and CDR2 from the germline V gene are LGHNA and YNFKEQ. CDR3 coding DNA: TGTGCCAGCAGCCAACCCACGGGGGTGAACACTGAAGCTTTCTTT. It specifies CASSQPTGVNTEAFF.

The CDR3 spells CASSQTTLQETQYF. CDR3 nucleotide sequence: TGCGCCAGCAGCCAAACGACTTTGCAAGAGACCCAGTACTTC. The chain carries TRBV4-1 and TRBJ2-5; D call uncertain. This CDR3 comprises 14 residues. Germline V lookup: CDR1 MGHRA, CDR2 YSYEKL. The V end was cut by 2 bases, the J end by 2 bases, with 9 bases between.

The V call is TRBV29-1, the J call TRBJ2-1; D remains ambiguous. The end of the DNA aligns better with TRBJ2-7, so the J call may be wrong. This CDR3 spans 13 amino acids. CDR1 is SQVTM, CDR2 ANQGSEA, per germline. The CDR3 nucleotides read TGCAGCGTAGTAGCACCTATGTACAATGAGCAGTACTTC. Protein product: CSVVAPMYNEQYF.

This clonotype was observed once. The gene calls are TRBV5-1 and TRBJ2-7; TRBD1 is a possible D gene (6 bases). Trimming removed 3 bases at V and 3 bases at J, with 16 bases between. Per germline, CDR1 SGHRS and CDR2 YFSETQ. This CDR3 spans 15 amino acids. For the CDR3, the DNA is TGCGCCAGCAGCTGGGCAGGGGCGACTGTCTACGAGCAGTACTTC. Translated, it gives CASSWAGATVYEQYF.

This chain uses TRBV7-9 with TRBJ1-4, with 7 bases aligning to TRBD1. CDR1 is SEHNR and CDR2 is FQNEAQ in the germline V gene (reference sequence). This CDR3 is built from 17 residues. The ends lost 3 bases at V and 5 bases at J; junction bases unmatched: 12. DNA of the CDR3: TGTGCCAGCAGCTTCGGAGGGGGCAAATCCGGGAATGAAAAACTGTTTTTT. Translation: CASSFGGGKSGNEKLFF.

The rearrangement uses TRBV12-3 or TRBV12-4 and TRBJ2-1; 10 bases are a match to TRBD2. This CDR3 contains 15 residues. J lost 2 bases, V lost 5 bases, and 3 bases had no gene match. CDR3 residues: CASSKSGGAYNEQFF. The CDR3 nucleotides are TGTGCCAGCAGTAAAAGCGGGGGGGCCTACAATGAGCAGTTCTTC.